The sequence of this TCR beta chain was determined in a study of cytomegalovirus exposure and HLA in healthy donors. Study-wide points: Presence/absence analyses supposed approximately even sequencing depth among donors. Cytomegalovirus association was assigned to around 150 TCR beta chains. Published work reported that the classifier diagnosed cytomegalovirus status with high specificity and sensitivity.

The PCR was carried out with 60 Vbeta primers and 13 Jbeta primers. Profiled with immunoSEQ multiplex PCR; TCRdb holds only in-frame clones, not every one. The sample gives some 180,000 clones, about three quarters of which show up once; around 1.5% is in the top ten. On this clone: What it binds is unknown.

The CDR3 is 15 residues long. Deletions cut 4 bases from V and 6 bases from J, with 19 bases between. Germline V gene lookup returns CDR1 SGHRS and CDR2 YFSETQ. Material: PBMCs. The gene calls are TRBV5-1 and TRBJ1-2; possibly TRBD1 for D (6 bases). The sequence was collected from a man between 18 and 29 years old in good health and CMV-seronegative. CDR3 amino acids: CASSTLGQSGDGYTF. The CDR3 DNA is TGCGCCAGCAGCACTCTCGGACAGTCCGGAGATGGCTACACCTTC.